This T cell receptor (beta chain) was captured by sequencing in a study of CD8 T cells in ankylosing spondylitis. Study-level results: It was reported that disease-linked clones were significantly enriched in matched ankylosing spondylitis synovial fluid. Within ankylosing spondylitis blood, a TCR beta motif made up of several highly homologous variants appeared to be characteristic.

V lost 0 bases and J lost 1; bases outside the gene matches: 6. CDR3 length: 16 residues. Germline V gene sequence: CDR1 LGHNA, CDR2 YNFKEQ. This clonotype has only a few counts. Its cognate antigen is unknown. By quantitative 5'-RACE with molecular barcodes, the TCR beta libraries were made. A single record per CDR3 protein comes from TCRdb applying MiXCR to the 5' RACE reads. This sample carries over 200,000 distinct CDR3 sequences, around 17% of them seen once, and the ten largest clones take approximately 46%. This TCR was sampled from a male donor with ankylosing spondylitis. The rearrangement links TRBV4-2 to TRBJ2-7; TRBD2 agrees at 7 bases. Sequenced: blood, either unsorted or a sorted T cell fraction (not recorded which). In DNA, the CDR3 is TGTGCCAGCAGCCAAGAAGCCAGCGGGGAATCCTACGAGCAGTACTTC. Translation gives CASSQEASGESYEQYF.